This T cell receptor (beta chain) originates from a study of cytomegalovirus exposure and HLA in healthy donors. The V gene's germline CDR1 is SEHNR and CDR2 FQNEAQ (reference sequence). V lost 1 base to trimming and J lost 8 bases, with 11 bases between them. This CDR3 contains 13 residues. The PCR ran on 60 Vbeta and 13 Jbeta primers. The protocol was immunoSEQ multiplex PCR, while the TCRdb copy is restricted to in-frame clones and leaves out a portion. This table holds 150,000 or so clones, approximately 80% found once. This clonotype originated in a man in his forties in good health and CMV-seropositive. The sample was PBMCs. The V call is TRBV7-9, the J call TRBJ1-1, with a tentative D call TRBD1 (5 bases). Here the CDR3 reads CASSLEGGAEAFF. Here the CDR3 DNA reads TGTGCCAGCAGCTTAGAGGGAGGGGCGGAAGCTTTCTTT.